This T cell receptor (beta chain) originates from a study of blood T cell repertoires in COVID-19. Method: immunoSEQ multiplex PCR; TCRdb's copy keeps in-frame clones and lacks some. Of some 210,000 clones in the sample, approximately 90% were seen once. Germline loops: CDR1 SGHVS, CDR2 FQNEAQ. The CDR3 runs 14 residues. Trimming pared 1 base from V and 7 bases from J, leaving 10 bases between. Sequencing was done on a sample of peripheral blood. The receptor's source is a woman aged 40 to 55 who had recovered from COVID-19. The V and J genes are TRBV7-8 and TRBJ1-4, with D tentatively TRBD1 (6 bases). CDR3 in amino acids: CASSLDGRGEKLFF. The CDR3 DNA reads as TGTGCCAGCAGCTTAGACGGCAGGGGTGAAAAACTGTTTTTT.